Given below is one T cell receptor beta chain in context. The antigen is undetermined. The data belong to a study of T cell responses to AZD1222 COVID-19 vaccine. General study findings and limits: It was only a handful of AZD1222 recipients who were seropositive at baseline.

The table came from immunoSEQ multiplex PCR; TCRdb's copy has only in-frame clones and leaves some out. The sample holds roughly 120,000 clones, 87% seen once. Germline CDR1 is SGHKS and CDR2 is YYEKEE (reference sequence). There are 16 residues in the CDR3. The V end lost 4 bases, the J end lost 4 bases, and 21 bases lay between the germline ends. The rearrangement uses TRBV5-5 and TRBJ2-7; D is perhaps TRBD1 or TRBD2 (6 bases each). The input for sequencing was peripheral blood, taken 28 days after the second AZD1222 dose. The TCR sequence derives from an adult who received the AZD1222 COVID-19 vaccine. CDR3 loop: CASSLSRGLGVYEQYF. The CDR3 bases are TGTGCCAGCAGCCTCAGTCGGGGGCTCGGTGTTTACGAGCAGTACTTC.